This T cell receptor (beta chain) derives from a study of blood T cell repertoires in COVID-19. Study-level background: Sites across the United States, Italy and Spain contributed samples from acute and convalescent COVID-19. Sources were T cells, B-cell-depleted T cells, or PBMCs; the material itself was cDNA or gDNA.

In the original analysis: Estimation of nucleated cell counts was performed using reference gene primer amplification. Sequencing was performed with immunoSEQ multiplex PCR; in TCRdb, only in-frame clones are kept and a portion is missing. D and trimming come from the DNA, and the V and J calls and clone size come from that table. The profile shows roughly 53,000 clones, 75% to 80% of them singletons. The ends were cut back, 3 bases at V and 1 base at J, with 15 bases in the middle. Germline V CDR1 and CDR2: MRHNA, SNTAGT. CDR3 length: 17 amino acids. The source is a man aged 50 to 59 with active or convalescent COVID-19. The specimen was peripheral blood. The chain has TRBV6-4 and TRBJ2-2, with D maybe TRBD2 (7 bases). The CDR3 protein is CASSETSGGGNTGELFF. The DNA of the CDR3 is TGTGCCAGCAGTGAGACTTCGGGGGGCGGGAACACCGGGGAGCTGTTTTTT.